This T cell receptor beta chain came from a study of sequential checkpoint blockade in melanoma. Treatment here: randomized to nivolumab then ipilimumab (arm A) or the reverse (arm B). Repertoires were generated with immunoSEQ multiplex PCR, while TCRdb's copy carries only in-frame clones and drops some. Found here are 15,000 to 20,000 clones, approximately 70% of them singletons; the top ten hold approximately 12%. This CDR3 has 12 amino acids. The germline V gene has CDR1 SGHRS and CDR2 YFSETQ. V dropped 0 bases and J dropped 6 bases, with 6 bases sitting between them. The chain has TRBV5-1 and TRBJ1-2; perhaps TRBD1 as D (5 bases). This receptor was identified in a human donor with melanoma. This material consisted of CD8+ T cells sorted from blood (inferred from file names), taken from a patient given nivolumab and ipilimumab in sequence. This CDR3 reads CASSLARDGYTF. In DNA, the CDR3 is TGCGCCAGCAGCTTGGCCAGGGATGGCTACACCTTC. Based on the CDR3 plus reference TRBV5-1 and TRBJ1-2, the full variable domain is KAGVTQTPRYLIKTRGQQVTLSCSPISGHRSVSWYQQTPGQGLQFLFEYFSETQRNKGNFPGRFSGRQFSNSRSEMNVSTLELGDSALYLCASSLARDGYTFGSGTRLTVV.